This entry lists 18 T cell receptor beta chains sequenced from one sample in a study of T cell repertoires in cytomegalovirus infection. TCRdb fed the reads into MiXCR, producing one record per CDR3 protein. This sample has 20,000 to 25,000 distinct CDR3 sequences, with around 40% found just once. Their antigen targets remain unknown. Sample: CD8+ T cells from cultured PBMCs, taken from culture after CMV antigen stimulation. The receptors shown here come from a human donor in good health (CMV status not recorded). Some clones in this sample may be carry-over from other donors' samples.

The rearrangement uses TRBV7-6 and TRBJ1-6; tentative D call: TRBD1 (6 bases). The V gene lost 3 bases and the J gene lost 11 bases, with 26 bases spanning the gap. The CDR3 loop spans 18 amino acids. CDR1 and CDR2 (germline): SGHVS, FNYEAQ. CDR3 residues: CASSFSPQGTTTWTPLHF. CDR3 nucleotides: TGTGCCAGCAGCTTCTCCCCCCAGGGGACCACCACGTGGACACCCCTCCACTTT. Variable domain in full (rest from reference TRBV7-6 and TRBJ1-6): GAGVSQSPRYKVTKRGQDVALRCDPISGHVSLYWYRQALGQGPEFLTYFNYEAQQDKSGLPNDRFSAERPEGSISTLTIQRTEQRDSAMYRCASSFSPQGTTTWTPLHFGNGTRLTVT.

Only a few counts were recorded for this clonotype. The chain links TRBV15 to TRBJ1-5; D is perhaps TRBD1 (6 bases). V gave up 5 bases and J gave up 5 bases, with 16 bases separating them. Germline V gene lookup returns CDR1 LNHNV and CDR2 YYDKDF (reference sequence). The CDR3 covers 15 residues. CDR3 nucleotides: TGTGCCACCAGCTTTGAGGGGGTTACCCATCAGCCCCAGCATTTT. Protein product: CATSFEGVTHQPQHF.

A remark on this clonotype: Compared with germline, one end of the junction differs, possibly owing to a read error. The V gene is TRBV7-4, the J gene TRBJ1-1, with 8 bases fitting TRBD1. The CDR3 spans 17 residues. Germline values: CDR1 SGHVT, CDR2 SQSDAQ. The CDR3 DNA reads TGTGACAGCAGCTCCCACGATTGGACAGGGATGAACACTGAAGCTTTCTTT. It is translated as CDSSSHDWTGMNTEAFF. Supplemented by reference TRBV7-4 and TRBJ1-1, the full variable domain reads GAGVSQSPRYKVAKRGRDVALRCDSISGHVTLYWYRQTLGQGSEVLTYSQSDAQRDKSGRPSGRFSAERPERSVSTLKIQRTEQGDSAVYLCDSSSHDWTGMNTEAFFGQGTRLTVV.

This clonotype was found a few times. The genes are TRBV6-1 and TRBJ2-5; D possibly corresponds to TRBD1 (5 bases). From germline, CDR1 is MNHNS and CDR2 SASEGT. Deletions cut 2 bases from V and 4 bases from J, with 17 bases between. The CDR3 runs to 16 residues. The CDR3 loop reads CASSEPSVGDSETQYF. The CDR3 nucleotides are TGTGCCAGCAGTGAACCGTCGGTAGGGGATTCAGAGACCCAGTACTTC.

The chain links TRBV6-5 to TRBJ2-7, with 9 nucleotides matching TRBD1. The length of the CDR3 is 12 residues. J was trimmed by 5 bases and V by 11 bases; bases with no gene match: 7. Germline CDR1 MNHEY, CDR2 SVGAGI. The CDR3 region has the DNA TGTGCCGCGGGACAGGGTTCCAACGAGCAGTACTTC. This gives the protein CAAGQGSNEQYF.

This clonotype turned up a few times. J is TRBJ1-2 and V is TRBV7-8; D is unresolved. With 1 base removed from V and 5 bases from J, the gap between germline ends came to 14 bases. Germline lookup yields CDR1 SGHVS and CDR2 FQNEAQ. The CDR3 runs to 15 residues. The CDR3 DNA reads as TGTGCCAGCAGCTTAGATGTGGGGTTGAAATATGGCTACACCTTC. Its protein product is CASSLDVGLKYGYTF.

The V gene is TRBV28, the J gene TRBJ2-3, with D possibly TRBD2 on 6 matching bases. This CDR3 region has 18 residues. Germline CDR1 is MDHEN and CDR2 is SYDVKM. In DNA, the CDR3 is TGTACCCGCCCCCTGGAGTCGGGACTCCAATATAACACAGATACGCAGTATTTT. Translation gives CTRPLESGLQYNTDTQYF.

The sample holds a few counts of this clonotype. The rearrangement joins TRBV9 to TRBJ2-1; the D gene could be TRBD1 or TRBD2 (6 bases each). V was clipped by 7 bases and J by 9 bases, with 20 bases between them. The CDR3 is 14 residues long. CDR1 and CDR2 from the germline V gene are SGDLS and YYNGEE. CDR3 DNA: TGTGCCAGCTCCCAGGGGCCGGAGGGGGGTGAGCAGTTCTTC. This translates into CASSQGPEGGEQFF.

V gene TRBV7-6 combines with J gene TRBJ1-5; 11 nucleotides line up with TRBD1. CDR3 length: 15 amino acids. From germline, CDR1 is SGHVS and CDR2 FNYEAQ. Losses at the gene ends were 4 bases for V and 7 bases for J; bases not matched to a gene: 6. CDR3 sequence (DNA): TGTGCCAGCAGCTCGGGGACAGGGGGTAAACAGCCCCAGCATTTT. Protein product: CASSSGTGGKQPQHF.

This clonotype was recorded at least ten times. The chain uses TRBV7-2 and TRBJ1-2; the D gene is possibly TRBD1 (6 bases). Germline CDR1 SGHTA, CDR2 FQGNSA. Deletions cut 4 bases from V and 7 bases from J, with 22 bases between. The CDR3 has 16 residues. CDR3: CASSSEAAGEQFGYTF. CDR3 nucleotides: TGTGCCAGCAGCTCAGAGGCGGCAGGGGAACAATTTGGCTACACCTTC. Full variable domain (rest looked up from reference TRBV7-2 and TRBJ1-2): GAGVSQSPSNKVTEKGKDVELRCDPISGHTALYWYRQSLGQGLEFLIYFQGNSAPDKSGLPSDRFSAERTGGSVSTLTIQRTQQEDSAVYLCASSSEAAGEQFGYTFGSGTRLTVV.

This clonotype came up a few times. This chain joins TRBV7-9 and TRBJ1-1; D possibly corresponds to TRBD1 (5 bases). The CDR3 spans 12 residues. Germline V gene lookup returns CDR1 SEHNR and CDR2 FQNEAQ (reference sequence). Trimming stripped 5 bases from V and 8 bases from J, with 12 bases between. Here the CDR3 DNA reads TGTGCCAGCAGCGTTAGTGGGGCAGAAGCTTTCTTT. It is translated as CASSVSGAEAFF.

CDR3 loop: CASSVDRGSRYTF. The CDR3 DNA reads TGTGCCAGCAGCGTAGACAGGGGGTCAAGATACACCTTC. The chain is built from TRBV9 and TRBJ1-2, with TRBD1 identical over 8 bases. CDR1 is SGDLS and CDR2 is YYNGEE in the germline V gene. This CDR3 has 13 amino acids. J lost 11 bases, V lost 0 bases, and 6 bases had no gene match.

This clonotype was counted at least ten times. V gene TRBV5-6 combines with J gene TRBJ1-2; D is uncertain. CDR3 length: 14 residues. V was pared by 0 bases and J by 5 bases, with 11 bases between. Germline lookup yields CDR1 SGHDT and CDR2 YYEEEE. The CDR3 here is CASSLAQKNYGYTF. The CDR3 bases are TGTGCCAGCAGCTTGGCACAGAAAAATTATGGCTACACCTTC. The full variable domain, in which reference TRBV5-6 and TRBJ1-2 provide the parts outside the CDR3, is DAGVTQSPTHLIKTRGQQVTLRCSPKSGHDTVSWYQQALGQGPQFIFQYYEEEERQRGNFPDRFSGHQFPNYSSELNVNALLLGDSALYLCASSLAQKNYGYTFGSGTRLTVV.

This chain links TRBV29-1 with TRBJ1-2, with 7 positions matching TRBD1. This CDR3 is built from 16 residues. With V trimmed by 1 base and J by 0 bases, 8 bases remained unmatched. Germline CDR1 SQVTM, CDR2 ANQGSEA. CDR3 DNA: TGCAGCGTTGAAGCCACCGGGACAGAGACTAACTATGGCTACACCTTC. Its protein is CSVEATGTETNYGYTF.

J is TRBJ2-1 and V is TRBV28; 8 nucleotides agree with TRBD2. Germline loops: CDR1 MDHEN, CDR2 SYDVKM. V trimming: 5 bases; J trimming: 3 bases; junction bases outside the gene matches: 21. This CDR3 has 20 amino acids. The CDR3 region is CASSLPAGEKLDESYNEQFF. DNA for the CDR3: TGTGCCAGCAGTCTCCCAGCGGGGGAGAAACTCGACGAGAGCTACAATGAGCAGTTCTTC. Based on the CDR3 plus reference TRBV28 and TRBJ2-1, the full variable domain is DVKVTQSSRYLVKRTGEKVFLECVQDMDHENMFWYRQDPGLGLRLIYFSYDVKMKEKGDIPEGYSVSREKKERFSLILESASTNQTSMYLCASSLPAGEKLDESYNEQFFGPGTRLTVL.

The chain is built from TRBV12-3 or TRBV12-4 and TRBJ2-4; 7 bases match TRBD1. The trim removed 7 bases at V and 7 bases at J, leaving 7 bases unmatched. This CDR3 contains 13 residues. CDR3 loop: CASTESDRNIQYF. DNA for the CDR3: TGTGCCAGCACCGAATCGGACAGGAACATTCAGTACTTC.

This clonotype came up many times. The chain couples TRBV7-2 to TRBJ2-7; the D is unclear. The germline V gene encodes CDR1 SGHTA and CDR2 FQGNSA. CDR3 length: 12 residues. Trimming left V 7 bases short and J 2 bases short, with 9 bases between. The CDR3: CASTTGAYEQYF. As DNA, the CDR3 is TGTGCCAGCACCACTGGAGCCTACGAGCAGTACTTC.

The chain carries TRBV29-1 and TRBJ1-1; maybe TRBD1 (6 bases). Trimming pared 3 bases from V and 1 base from J, leaving 12 bases between. CDR1 SQVTM and CDR2 ANQGSEA come from the germline V gene. The CDR3 is 14 residues long. CDR3 sequence (DNA): TGCAGCGTTGAGCCGGGGGCCCCGAACACTGAAGCTTTCTTT. It is translated as CSVEPGAPNTEAFF.